The 30 T cell receptor beta chains reported below all come from one sample, sequenced in a study of metastatic and nonmetastatic thyroid tumors. TCRdb re-processed the PCR reads through MiXCR. This table has 100,000 or so clones, 15% appearing once. Patients were all untreated before their thyroid surgery. The sequenced sample was blood. These receptors came from a female donor with papillary thyroid cancer or a benign thyroid nodule (not recorded which). Some clones in this sample may be carry-over from other donors' samples.

This clone was seen at least ten times. The chain has TRBV14 and TRBJ2-3, with 14 positions matching TRBD2. CDR1 and CDR2 (germline): SGHDN, FVKESK. V shed 4 bases and J 0 bases; nucleotides not matched to a gene: 12. The CDR3 consists of 20 residues. The CDR3 DNA reads as TGTGCCAGCAGCCTGAGGGGACTAGCGGGGGAGATCTCTAGCACAGATACGCAGTATTTT. Translation gives CASSLRGLAGEISSTDTQYF.

Many counts were recorded for this clone. Other DNA sequences in the same sample also yield this CDR3. The V and J genes are TRBV6-4 and TRBJ2-7; tentatively, D is TRBD1 (6 bases). CDR3 length: 14 residues. CDR1 MRHNA and CDR2 SNTAGT come from the germline V gene. Trimming took off 3 bases at V and 1 base at J, with 10 bases between the two ends. The CDR3, as DNA: TGTGCCAGCAGTGAACCGACAGGATCCTACGAGCAGTACTTC. It yields the protein CASSEPTGSYEQYF.

This clone was seen a handful of times. The identical CDR3 is also encoded by other nucleotide sequences in the sample. The chain joins TRBV5-4 to TRBJ2-5, with 10 bases lining up with TRBD2. The CDR3 spans 17 residues. The V gene end was trimmed by 4 bases and the J gene end by 5 bases; junction bases not matched to a gene: 14. In germline, CDR1 is SGHNT, CDR2 YYREEE (reference sequence). The CDR3 sequence is CASSHQRGGFDGETQYF. Written as DNA, the CDR3 is TGTGCCAGCAGCCATCAGCGGGGGGGCTTTGACGGGGAGACCCAGTACTTC.

This clone showed up many times. The chain couples TRBV6-2 or TRBV6-3 to TRBJ2-3; 7 bases are a match to TRBD1. The CDR3 totals 13 residues. The germline V gene encodes CDR1 MNHEY and CDR2 SVGEGT. V was clipped by 5 bases and J by 7 bases; unmatched bases: 6. CDR3 in amino acids: CASSRQGGHTQYF. The CDR3 DNA reads as TGTGCCAGCAGTCGACAGGGCGGCCATACGCAGTATTTT.

This chain connects TRBV5-1 to TRBJ1-1, with a weak D call TRBD1 (5 bases). Trimming took 0 bases from V and 7 from J, leaving 16 bases between them. The CDR3 loop spans 15 amino acids. Germline CDR1 reads SGHRS; CDR2 reads YFSETQ. The CDR3 here is CASSLELGVIIEAFF. The CDR3 DNA is TGCGCCAGCAGCTTGGAGTTGGGGGTAATCATTGAAGCTTTCTTT.

This clone occurred many times. The chain employs TRBV7-3 and TRBJ1-5; 7 positions match TRBD1. This CDR3 is built from 16 residues. V gave up 3 bases and J gave up 2 bases; unmatched junction bases: 7. Germline CDR1 reads SGHTA; CDR2 reads FQGTGA. The CDR3 spells CASSFPTGTGNQPQHF. The CDR3 DNA reads TGTGCCAGCAGCTTCCCGACAGGGACTGGCAATCAGCCCCAGCATTTT.

This clone was recorded many times. This rearrangement joins TRBV12-3 or TRBV12-4 to TRBJ2-2, with no clear D. V lost 6 bases to trimming and J lost 1 base, with 9 bases between them. The CDR3 is 14 residues long. This CDR3 is CASSPNLNTGELFF. CDR3 DNA sequence: TGTGCCAGCAGCCCCAACTTGAACACCGGGGAGCTGTTTTTT.

Of note for this clone: Given a much more abundant clone one base away, this may be a read error. The V call is TRBV5-1, the J call TRBJ2-1, with D tentatively TRBD1 or TRBD2 (5 bases each). Gene TRBJ2-7 matches the end of the DNA better, so the J call may be wrong. The CDR3 has 16 residues. The germline gives CDR1 SGHRS, CDR2 YFSETQ. CDR3 protein: CASSLGGTSSYNEQYF. CDR3 sequence (DNA): TGCGCCAGCAGCTTGGGGGGGACCAGCTCCTACAATGAGCAGTACTTC.

This clone has only a few counts. The genes are TRBV10-1 and TRBJ2-7; no definite D call. The CDR3 has 11 residues. Between the trimmed V and J ends, which lost 9 bases and 5 bases, there was a span of 11 bases. Germline CDR1 and CDR2: WNHNN and SYGVQD (reference sequence). CDR3 in amino acids: CARPASNEQYF. CDR3 DNA sequence: TGCGCCAGACCCGCGTCCAACGAGCAGTACTTC.

This clone was observed at least ten times. This chain links TRBV28 with TRBJ1-1; D call uncertain. The V and J ends lost 5 bases and 3 bases respectively, with 13 bases between them. The CDR3 extends over 14 amino acids. Per germline, CDR1 MDHEN and CDR2 SYDVKM. CDR3 coding DNA: TGTGCCAGCAGTCCCCCCGGAGAGGACACTGAAGCTTTCTTT. This sequence encodes CASSPPGEDTEAFF.

This clone was seen at least ten times. The chain joins TRBV5-1 to TRBJ1-2; possibly TRBD1 for D (5 bases). Germline-derived CDR1 and CDR2 are SGHRS and YFSETQ. The CDR3 sequence is 18 residues long. V lost 0 bases and J lost 1, with 19 bases in between. The CDR3 protein is CASSLGRRASVYNYGYTF. The CDR3 bases are TGCGCCAGCAGCTTGGGTCGCAGGGCGAGTGTGTATAACTATGGCTACACCTTC.

This clone was seen a few times. One junction end does not reproduce the germline sequence, and a read error may be involved. The chain carries TRBV28 and TRBJ1-4, with D tentatively TRBD1 (6 bases). CDR1 and CDR2 from the germline V gene are MDHEN and SYDVKM. The CDR3 length is 14 residues. The CDR3 DNA is TGTGACAGCAGTTCACGGCAGGGGAATGAAAAACTGTTTTTT. Translating gives CDSSSRQGNEKLFF. Full variable domain (rest looked up from reference TRBV28 and TRBJ1-4): DVKVTQSSRYLVKRTGEKVFLECVQDMDHENMFWYRQDPGLGLRLIYFSYDVKMKEKGDIPEGYSVSREKKERFSLILESASTNQTSMYLCDSSSRQGNEKLFFGSGTQLSVL.

At least ten counts were recorded for this clone. The genes are TRBV6-1 and TRBJ2-2; 7 bases line up with TRBD2. J was trimmed by 2 bases and V by 2 bases; bases with no gene match: 14. This CDR3 comprises 19 residues. The germline CDR1 and CDR2 sequences are MNHNS and SASEGT. The CDR3 is CASSESQWGRDFNTGELFF. CDR3 in DNA: TGTGCCAGCAGTGAATCCCAGTGGGGGAGGGATTTTAACACCGGGGAGCTGTTTTTT.

With respect to this clone: This clone may be a read error of a much larger clone one base away. Other DNA sequences in the same sample also yield this CDR3. The V and J genes are TRBV9 and TRBJ2-3; 7 bases fit TRBD2. V gave up 0 bases and J gave up 4 bases; unmatched junction bases: 2. This CDR3 spans 14 amino acids. Germline values: CDR1 SGDLS, CDR2 YYNGEE. CDR3 DNA sequence: TGTGCCAGCAGCGTAGCTGGGGGGGCAGATACGCAGTATTTT. Protein: CASSVAGGADTQYF. The complete variable domain, with remaining parts taken from reference TRBV9 and TRBJ2-3, reads DSGVTQTPKHLITATGQRVTLRCSPRSGDLSVYWYQQSLDQGLQFLIQYYNGEERAKGNILERFSAQQFPDLHSELNLSSLELGDSALYFCASSVAGGADTQYFGPGTRLTVL.

In DNA, the CDR3 is TGTGCCAGCAGCCCTCCCAGTGGGGGCCCGGGCACCGGGGAGCTGTTTTTT. It translates to CASSPPSGGPGTGELFF. The chain carries TRBV11-2 and TRBJ2-2; possible D gene TRBD1, 6 bases. The CDR3 runs 17 residues. V lost 5 bases to trimming and J lost 4 bases, with 20 bases between them. Germline loops: CDR1 SGHAT, CDR2 FQNNGV.

This clone was recorded many times. The chain recombines TRBV28 with TRBJ2-5, with D possibly TRBD1 on 6 matching bases. V lost 4 bases and J 5 bases, leaving 8 bases between the germline ends. Germline V lookup: CDR1 MDHEN, CDR2 SYDVKM. This CDR3 contains 12 residues. DNA for the CDR3: TGTGCCAGCAGTTCAACAGGGGAGACCCAGTACTTC. It codes for CASSSTGETQYF. Based on the CDR3 plus reference TRBV28 and TRBJ2-5, the full variable domain is DVKVTQSSRYLVKRTGEKVFLECVQDMDHENMFWYRQDPGLGLRLIYFSYDVKMKEKGDIPEGYSVSREKKERFSLILESASTNQTSMYLCASSSTGETQYFGPGTRLLVL.

This clone was seen a few times. At one of its ends the junction is not consistent with the germline gene, which may arise from a read error. The V call is TRBV15, the J call TRBJ1-1, with D maybe TRBD1 (5 bases). Germline CDR1 LNHNV, CDR2 YYDKDF (reference sequence). CDR3 length: 14 amino acids. This chain's CDR3 is CTTSSAGTGDEAFF. In DNA form, the CDR3 reads TGTACCACAAGCAGCGCCGGGACGGGAGATGAAGCTTTCTTT.

In its sample, this clone was seen many times. The rearrangement joins TRBV29-1 to TRBJ2-7; the D gene is possibly TRBD2 (6 bases). The CDR3 has 12 residues. Germline V gene data show CDR1 as SQVTM and CDR2 as ANQGSEA. Deletions cut 7 bases from V and 2 bases from J, with 12 bases between. CDR3 sequence reads: CSAQEGTYEQYF. The CDR3 nucleotides read TGCAGCGCACAGGAGGGAACCTACGAGCAGTACTTC.

This clone came up many times. V usage is TRBV13 and J usage is TRBJ2-1; TRBD2 matches at 7 bases. Germline assignment: CDR1 PRHDT and CDR2 FYEKMQ (reference sequence). The junction had 3 bases not matched to a gene; V was cut back by 3 bases and J by 4 bases. The CDR3 totals 14 residues. CDR3 residues: CASSFGGMYNEQFF. CDR3 bases: TGTGCCAGCAGCTTCGGGGGGATGTACAATGAGCAGTTCTTC.

This clone was seen more than once but under ten times. The CDR3 loop is CASSPVGLNTEAFF. CDR3 sequence (DNA): TGTGCCAGCAGCCCAGTGGGGTTGAACACTGAAGCTTTCTTT. The V and J genes are TRBV6-1 and TRBJ1-1; D ambiguous. The CDR3 is 14 residues long. V shed 6 bases and J shed 0 bases, with 11 bases lying between them. The germline CDR1 and CDR2 sequences are MNHNS and SASEGT.

J is TRBJ1-2 and V is TRBV30; 9 bases align to TRBD1. With V trimmed by 8 bases and J by 7 bases, 11 bases remained unmatched. The CDR3 has 13 amino acids. Germline V gene data show CDR1 as GTSNPN and CDR2 as SVGIG (reference sequence). The CDR3 coding sequence is TGTGCCCGGGGTGAACAGGGGGCAGGTGGCTACACCTTC. Translating it yields CARGEQGAGGYTF.

Regarding this clone: Possible read error: a much larger clone is one base away. This chain connects TRBV5-1 to TRBJ2-3, with TRBD2 identical over 10 bases. Germline V gene data show CDR1 as SGHRS and CDR2 as YFSETQ. This CDR3 is 16 amino acids long. CDR3 in DNA: TGCGCCGGCAGCTTCCGAGCGGGGGGGCTTGGAGATACGCAGTATTTT. Translation: CAGSFRAGGLGDTQYF.

This clone occurred many times. The chain has TRBV2 and TRBJ2-4, with 10 positions matching TRBD2. V lost 2 bases, J lost 7 bases, and 5 bases stayed unmatched. CDR3 length equals 15 residues. Germline V CDR1 and CDR2: SNHLY, FYNNEI. CDR3 amino acids: CASSENKLAGNIQYF. CDR3 nucleotide sequence: TGTGCCAGCAGTGAAAATAAACTAGCGGGGAACATTCAGTACTTC.

This clone came up many times. V usage is TRBV11-2 and J usage is TRBJ1-2; the D is unclear. CDR3 length: 16 residues. Germline V gene sequence: CDR1 SGHAT, CDR2 FQNNGV. V lost 1 base, J lost 4 bases, and 16 bases lay in between. The CDR3 nucleotides are TGTGCCAGCAGCTTAGGTGTAACAGCCCAACTCTATGGCTACACCTTC. This encodes CASSLGVTAQLYGYTF.

This clone was observed a few times. This may be a read error, as it is one base from a much larger clone. The sample contains more than one DNA sequence encoding this CDR3. This chain uses TRBV7-9 with TRBJ1-5; 7 bases line up with TRBD1. CDR1 SEHNR and CDR2 FQNEAQ come from the germline V gene (reference sequence). This CDR3 comprises 14 residues. CDR3 nucleotide sequence: TGTGCCAGCAGCTTAGCAGGGGGCAATCAGCCCCAGCACTTT. It encodes CASSLAGGNQPQHF.

This clone was observed many times. V gene TRBV20-1 combines with J gene TRBJ2-7; D is perhaps TRBD1 (5 bases). Germline V gives CDR1 DFQATT, CDR2 SNEGSKA (reference sequence). The CDR3 contains 13 residues. Trimming took 5 bases from V and 4 from J, leaving 15 bases between them. For the CDR3, the DNA is TGCAGTGCTTACAGGTCAAGGGGATACGAGCAGTACTTC. Its translation is CSAYRSRGYEQYF.

Turning to this clone: This may come from a read error, since a much larger clone is one base off. The V call is TRBV15, the J call TRBJ1-1; 8 bases map to TRBD1. The V segment lost 1 base and the J segment 3 bases; nucleotides outside the gene matches: 7. The germline gives CDR1 LNHNV, CDR2 YYDKDF (reference sequence). The CDR3 has 16 amino acids. The CDR3 region is CATSRVTGVLYTEAFF. The CDR3 DNA reads as TGTGCCACCAGCAGAGTGACAGGGGTTCTCTACACTGAAGCTTTCTTT.

This clone was seen a few times. A read error is possible here, since a much larger clone lies one base away. The limits of the CDR3 on the DNA are not certain, so only TCRdb's listed CDR3 is given. The sample carries other DNA sequences with the same CDR3. This chain joins TRBV19 and TRBJ2-1; TRBD1 reflects the table's D call only, with no check against the DNA. The CDR3 comprises 16 residues, both ends counted. CDR1 is LNHDA and CDR2 is SQIVND in the germline V gene (reference sequence). The CDR3 region is CASSLRAGQLNNEQFF.

This clone was counted ten times or more. J is TRBJ1-5 and V is TRBV27; D ambiguous. CDR1 and CDR2 (germline): MNHEY, SMNVEV (reference sequence). V lost 4 bases, J lost 4 bases, and 11 bases lay in between. CDR3 size: 14 residues. The CDR3 region is CASSSAAGNQPQHF. The CDR3 DNA is TGTGCCAGCAGTTCGGCGGCAGGTAATCAGCCCCAGCATTTT.

A note on this clone: Germline is not matched at one junction end, which may reflect a read error. This chain links TRBV7-2 with TRBJ1-2, with a weak D call TRBD1 (5 bases). This CDR3 contains 14 residues. Germline V gene sequence: CDR1 SGHTA, CDR2 FQGNSA. The CDR3 is CASIPGDGAYVYTF. The CDR3 DNA is TGTGCCAGCATCCCCGGGGACGGGGCCTATGTCTACACCTTC.